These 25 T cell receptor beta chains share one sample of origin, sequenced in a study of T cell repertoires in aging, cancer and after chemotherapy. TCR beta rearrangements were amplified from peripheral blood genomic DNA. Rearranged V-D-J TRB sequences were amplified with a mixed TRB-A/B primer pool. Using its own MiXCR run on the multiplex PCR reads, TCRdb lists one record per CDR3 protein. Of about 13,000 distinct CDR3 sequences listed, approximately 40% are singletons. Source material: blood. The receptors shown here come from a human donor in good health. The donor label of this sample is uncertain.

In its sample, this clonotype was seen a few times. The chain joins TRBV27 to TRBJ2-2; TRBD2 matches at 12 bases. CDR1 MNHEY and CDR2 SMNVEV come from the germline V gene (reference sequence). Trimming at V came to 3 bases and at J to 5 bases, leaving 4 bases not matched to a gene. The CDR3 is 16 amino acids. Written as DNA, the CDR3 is TGTGCCAGCAGTTTCCGACTAGCGGGGGTTACCGGGGAGCTGTTTTTT. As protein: CASSFRLAGVTGELFF.

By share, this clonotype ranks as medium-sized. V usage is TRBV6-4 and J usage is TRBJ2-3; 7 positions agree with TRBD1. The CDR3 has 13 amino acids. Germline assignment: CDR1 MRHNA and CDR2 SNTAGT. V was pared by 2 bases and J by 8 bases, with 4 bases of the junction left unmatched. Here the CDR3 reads CASSDGTETTQYF. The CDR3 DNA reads TGTGCCAGCAGTGACGGGACAGAGACTACGCAGTATTTT.

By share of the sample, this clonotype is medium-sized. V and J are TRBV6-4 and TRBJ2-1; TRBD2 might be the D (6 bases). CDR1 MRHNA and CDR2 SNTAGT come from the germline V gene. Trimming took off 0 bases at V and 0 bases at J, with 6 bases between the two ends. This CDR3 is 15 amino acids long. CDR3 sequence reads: CASSDSSGSYNEQFF. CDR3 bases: TGTGCCAGCAGTGACTCTAGCGGCTCCTACAATGAGCAGTTCTTC.

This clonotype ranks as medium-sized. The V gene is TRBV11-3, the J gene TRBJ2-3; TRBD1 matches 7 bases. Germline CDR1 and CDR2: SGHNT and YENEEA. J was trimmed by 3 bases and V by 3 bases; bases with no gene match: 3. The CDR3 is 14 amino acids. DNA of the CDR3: TGTGCCAGCAGCTTTGGACAGGCAACAGATACGCAGTATTTT. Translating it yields CASSFGQATDTQYF.

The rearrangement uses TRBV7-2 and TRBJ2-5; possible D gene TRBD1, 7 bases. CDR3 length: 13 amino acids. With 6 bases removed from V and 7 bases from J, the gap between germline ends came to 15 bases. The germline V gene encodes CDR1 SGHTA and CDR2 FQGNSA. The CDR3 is CASRRAGGGTQYF. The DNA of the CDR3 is TGTGCCAGCAGGCGGGCAGGGGGAGGGACCCAGTACTTC.

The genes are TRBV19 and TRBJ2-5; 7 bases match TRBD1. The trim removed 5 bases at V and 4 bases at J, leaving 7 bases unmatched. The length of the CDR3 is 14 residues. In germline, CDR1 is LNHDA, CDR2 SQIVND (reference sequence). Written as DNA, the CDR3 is TGTGCCAGTAGTCCGATGACAGGGAGAGAGACCCAGTACTTC. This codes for CASSPMTGRETQYF.

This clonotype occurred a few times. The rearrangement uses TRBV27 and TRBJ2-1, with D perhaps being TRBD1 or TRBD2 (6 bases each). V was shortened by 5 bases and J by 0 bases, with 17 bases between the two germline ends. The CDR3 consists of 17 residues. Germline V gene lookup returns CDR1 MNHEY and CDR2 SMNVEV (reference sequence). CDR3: CASSRYSGAGSYNEQFF. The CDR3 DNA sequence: TGTGCCAGCAGTCGCTACTCGGGGGCCGGCTCCTACAATGAGCAGTTCTTC.

CDR3 amino acids: CASSLGQYNQPQHF. In DNA form, the CDR3 reads TGTGCCAGCAGTTTAGGACAGTACAATCAGCCCCAGCATTTT. The chain joins TRBV12-3 or TRBV12-4 to TRBJ1-5, with D possibly matching TRBD1 (5 bases). The CDR3 runs 14 residues. V dropped 1 base and J dropped 3 bases, with 7 bases sitting between them.

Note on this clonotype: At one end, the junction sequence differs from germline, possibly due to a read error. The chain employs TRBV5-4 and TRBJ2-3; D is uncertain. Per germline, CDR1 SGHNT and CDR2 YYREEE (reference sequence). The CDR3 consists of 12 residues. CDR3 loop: CASSLSTNTQYF. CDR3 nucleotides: TGTGCCAGCAGCTTGAGCACAAATACGCAGTATTTT.

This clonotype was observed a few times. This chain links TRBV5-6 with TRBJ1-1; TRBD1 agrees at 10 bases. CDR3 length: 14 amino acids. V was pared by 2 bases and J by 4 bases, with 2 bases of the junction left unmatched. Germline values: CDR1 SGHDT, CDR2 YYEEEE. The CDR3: CASSLRTGGTEAFF. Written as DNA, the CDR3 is TGTGCCAGCAGCTTAAGGACAGGGGGCACTGAAGCTTTCTTT.

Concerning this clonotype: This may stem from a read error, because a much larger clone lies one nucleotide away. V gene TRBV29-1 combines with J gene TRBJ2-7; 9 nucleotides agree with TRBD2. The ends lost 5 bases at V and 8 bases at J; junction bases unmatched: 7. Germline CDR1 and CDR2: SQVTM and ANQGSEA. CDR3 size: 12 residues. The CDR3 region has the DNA TGCAGCGTTACCGGGACTAGCTCCAAGCAGTACTTC. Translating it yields CSVTGTSSKQYF.

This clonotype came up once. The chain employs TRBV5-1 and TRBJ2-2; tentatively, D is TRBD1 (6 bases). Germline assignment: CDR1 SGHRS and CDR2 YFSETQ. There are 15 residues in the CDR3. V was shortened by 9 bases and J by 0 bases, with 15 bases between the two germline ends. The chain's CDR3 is CATQQWGPNTGELFF. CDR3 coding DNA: TGCGCCACCCAGCAATGGGGGCCGAACACCGGGGAGCTGTTTTTT.

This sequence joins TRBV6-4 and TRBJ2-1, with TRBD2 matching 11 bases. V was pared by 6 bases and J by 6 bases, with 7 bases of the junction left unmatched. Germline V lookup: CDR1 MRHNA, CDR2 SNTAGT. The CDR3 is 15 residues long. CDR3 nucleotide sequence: TGTGCCAGCAGCGAGGGACTAGCGGAGTCCAATGAGCAGTTCTTC. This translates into CASSEGLAESNEQFF.

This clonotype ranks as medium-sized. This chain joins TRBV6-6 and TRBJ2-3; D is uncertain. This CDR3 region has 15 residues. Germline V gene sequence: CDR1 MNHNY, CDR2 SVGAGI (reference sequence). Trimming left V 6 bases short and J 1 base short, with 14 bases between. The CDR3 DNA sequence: TGTGCCAGCAGCTTCACCGAACTGGGCACAGATACGCAGTATTTT. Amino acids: CASSFTELGTDTQYF.

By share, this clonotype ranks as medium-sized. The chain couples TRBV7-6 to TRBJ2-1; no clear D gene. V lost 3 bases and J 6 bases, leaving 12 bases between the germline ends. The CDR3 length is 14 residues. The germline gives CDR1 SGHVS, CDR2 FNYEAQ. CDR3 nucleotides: TGTGCCAGCAGCTTCGGTTTAAGTGGCAATGAGCAGTTCTTC. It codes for CASSFGLSGNEQFF. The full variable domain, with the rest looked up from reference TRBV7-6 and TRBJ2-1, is GAGVSQSPRYKVTKRGQDVALRCDPISGHVSLYWYRQALGQGPEFLTYFNYEAQQDKSGLPNDRFSAERPEGSISTLTIQRTEQRDSAMYRCASSFGLSGNEQFFGPGTRLTVL.

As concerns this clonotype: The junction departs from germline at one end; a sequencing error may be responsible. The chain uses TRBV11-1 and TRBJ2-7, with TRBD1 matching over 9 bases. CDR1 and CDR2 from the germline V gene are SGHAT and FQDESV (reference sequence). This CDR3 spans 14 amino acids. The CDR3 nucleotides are TGTGCCAGCAGCTCGACAGGGGGGATCTACAAGCAGTACTTC. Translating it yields CASSSTGGIYKQYF.

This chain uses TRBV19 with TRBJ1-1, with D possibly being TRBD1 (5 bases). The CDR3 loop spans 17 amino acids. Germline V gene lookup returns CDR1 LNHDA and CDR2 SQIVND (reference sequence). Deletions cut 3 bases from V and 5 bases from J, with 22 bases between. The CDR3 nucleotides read TGTGCCAGTAGTATCGGATCTATAAGGGGCTGGAGAACTGAAGCTTTCTTT. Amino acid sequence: CASSIGSIRGWRTEAFF.

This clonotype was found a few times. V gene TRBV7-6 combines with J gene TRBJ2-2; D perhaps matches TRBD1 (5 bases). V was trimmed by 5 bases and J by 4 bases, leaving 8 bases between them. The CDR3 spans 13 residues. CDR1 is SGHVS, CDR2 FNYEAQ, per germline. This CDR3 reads CASSPQGTGELFF. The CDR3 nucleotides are TGTGCCAGCAGCCCTCAGGGCACCGGGGAGCTGTTTTTT. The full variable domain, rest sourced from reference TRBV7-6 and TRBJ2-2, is GAGVSQSPRYKVTKRGQDVALRCDPISGHVSLYWYRQALGQGPEFLTYFNYEAQQDKSGLPNDRFSAERPEGSISTLTIQRTEQRDSAMYRCASSPQGTGELFFGEGSRLTVL.

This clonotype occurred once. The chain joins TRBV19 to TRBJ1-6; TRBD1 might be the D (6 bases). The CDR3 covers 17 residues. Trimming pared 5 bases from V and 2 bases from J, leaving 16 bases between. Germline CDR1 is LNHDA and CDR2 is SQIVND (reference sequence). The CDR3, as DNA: TGTGCCAGTAGTCCCCAACAGGGTACGACCTATAATTCACCCCTCCACTTT. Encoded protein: CASSPQQGTTYNSPLHF. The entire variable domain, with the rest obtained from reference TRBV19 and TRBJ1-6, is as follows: DGGITQSPKYLFRKEGQNVTLSCEQNLNHDAMYWYRQDPGQGLRLIYYSQIVNDFQKGDIAEGYSVSREKKESFPLTVTSAQKNPTAFYLCASSPQQGTTYNSPLHFGNGTRLTVT.

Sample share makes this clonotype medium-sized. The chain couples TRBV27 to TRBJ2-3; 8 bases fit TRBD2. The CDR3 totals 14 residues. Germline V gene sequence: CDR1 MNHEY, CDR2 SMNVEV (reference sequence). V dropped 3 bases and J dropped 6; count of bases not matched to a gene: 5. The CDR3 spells CASSFLAGSDTQYF. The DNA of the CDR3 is TGTGCCAGCAGTTTTTTAGCGGGGTCCGATACGCAGTATTTT.

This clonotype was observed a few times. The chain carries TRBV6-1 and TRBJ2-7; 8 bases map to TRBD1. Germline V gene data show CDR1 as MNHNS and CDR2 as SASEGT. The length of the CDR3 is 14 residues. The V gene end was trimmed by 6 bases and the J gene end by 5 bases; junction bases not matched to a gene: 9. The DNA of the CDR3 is TGTGCCAGCAGAACGAGGACAGGGCTCGACGAGCAGTACTTC. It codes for CASRTRTGLDEQYF.

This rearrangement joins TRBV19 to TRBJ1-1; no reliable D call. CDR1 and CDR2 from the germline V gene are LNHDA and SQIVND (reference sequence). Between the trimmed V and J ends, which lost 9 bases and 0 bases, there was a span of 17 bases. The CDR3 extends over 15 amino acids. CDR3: CASSQQNILNTEAFF. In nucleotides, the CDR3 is TGTGCCAGCTCACAGCAGAACATCTTGAACACTGAAGCTTTCTTT.

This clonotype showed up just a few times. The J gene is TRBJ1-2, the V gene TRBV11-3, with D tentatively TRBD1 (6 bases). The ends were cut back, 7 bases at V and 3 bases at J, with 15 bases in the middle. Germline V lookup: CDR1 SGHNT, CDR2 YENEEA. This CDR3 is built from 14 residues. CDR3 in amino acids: CASTDRDNDYGYTF. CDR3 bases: TGTGCCAGCACCGACCGGGACAACGACTATGGCTACACCTTC. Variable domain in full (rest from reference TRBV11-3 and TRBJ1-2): EAGVVQSPRYKIIEKKQPVAFWCNPISGHNTLYWYLQNLGQGPELLIRYENEEAVDDSQLPKDRFSAERLKGVDSTLKIQPAELGDSAVYLCASTDRDNDYGYTFGSGTRLTVV.

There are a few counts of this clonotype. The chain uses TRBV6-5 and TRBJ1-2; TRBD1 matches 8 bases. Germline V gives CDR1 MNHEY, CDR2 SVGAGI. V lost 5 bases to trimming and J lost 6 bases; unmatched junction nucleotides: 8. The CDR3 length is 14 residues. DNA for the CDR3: TGTGCCAGCAGTCCGGGACAGGAATTTGATGGCTACACCTTC. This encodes CASSPGQEFDGYTF.

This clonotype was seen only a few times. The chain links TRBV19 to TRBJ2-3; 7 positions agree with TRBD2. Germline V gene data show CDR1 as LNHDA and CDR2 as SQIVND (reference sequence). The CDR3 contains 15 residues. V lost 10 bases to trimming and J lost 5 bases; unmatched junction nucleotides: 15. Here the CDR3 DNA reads TGTGCCACGGGTTGGGGCGGGAGTATTGGAGATACGCAGTATTTT. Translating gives CATGWGGSIGDTQYF.